The clone carrying this TCR beta chain was found a few times. The record originates from a study of blood T cell repertoires in COVID-19. Study background: Donors in the United States, Italy and Spain gave samples during acute or convalescent COVID-19.

V was clipped by 6 bases and J by 1 base, with 15 bases between them. The CDR3 has 15 amino acids. From germline, CDR1 is SGHRS and CDR2 YFSETQ. The protocol was immunoSEQ multiplex PCR, while the TCRdb copy is restricted to in-frame clones and leaves out a portion. There are about 220,000 clones in the sample; over 60% occur only once, and approximately 7.2% lies in the top ten. The chain carries TRBV5-1 and TRBJ2-3, with D possibly TRBD1 on 5 matching bases. The material sequenced was peripheral blood. The receptor was derived from a woman in her 70s with acute or convalescent COVID-19. CDR3 bases: TGCGCCAGCACGGGCACAGGATGGGGCACAGATACGCAGTATTTT. Protein sequence: CASTGTGWGTDTQYF.